The clone carrying this T cell receptor beta chain was counted a single time. Antigen: not known. The CDR3 is made up of 13 amino acids. CDR1 and CDR2 from the germline V gene are KGHSH and LQKENI. The junction had 6 bases not matched to a gene; V was cut back by 3 bases and J by 13 bases. This record comes from a study of T cell responses to AZD1222 COVID-19 vaccine. Study conclusions and caveats: It should be noted that donors were predominantly white British and more often female, and clonal diversity was possibly underestimated.

Clones were sequenced by immunoSEQ multiplex PCR, and TCRdb holds only the in-frame ones, with some missing. This sample has 99,000 or so clones, with roughly 88% found just once. The sequences come from peripheral blood, collected on day 0 of AZD1222 vaccination. The V gene is TRBV18, the J gene TRBJ2-6; 7 nucleotides match TRBD1. The TCR comes from an adult in good health. The DNA for the CDR3 is TGTGCCAGCTCACCGGGGACAGAGACTGTCCTGACTTTC. It translates to CASSPGTETVLTF.